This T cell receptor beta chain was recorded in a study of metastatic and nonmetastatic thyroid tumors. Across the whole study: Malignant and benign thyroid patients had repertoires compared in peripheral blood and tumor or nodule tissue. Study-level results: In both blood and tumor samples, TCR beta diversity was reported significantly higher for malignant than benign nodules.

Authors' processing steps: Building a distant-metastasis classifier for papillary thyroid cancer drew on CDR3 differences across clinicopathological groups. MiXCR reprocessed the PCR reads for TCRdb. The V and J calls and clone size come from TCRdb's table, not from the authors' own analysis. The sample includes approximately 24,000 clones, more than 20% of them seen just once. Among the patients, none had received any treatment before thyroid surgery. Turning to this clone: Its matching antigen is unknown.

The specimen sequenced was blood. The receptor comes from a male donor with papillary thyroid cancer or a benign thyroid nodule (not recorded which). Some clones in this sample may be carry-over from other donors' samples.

CDR3 amino acids: CASSVLDLYNEQFF. The CDR3 bases are TGTGCCAGCAGTGTCCTGGACTTGTACAATGAGCAGTTCTTC. The chain couples TRBV6-2 or TRBV6-3 to TRBJ2-1, with D possibly TRBD2 on 5 matching bases. CDR3 length: 14 amino acids. Trimming cost V 5 bases and J 4 bases, with 12 bases left between them. Germline CDR1 is MNHEY and CDR2 is SVGEGT.